These 13 T cell receptor beta chains originate from one sample sequenced in a study of T cells in Graves' hyperthyroidism and ophthalmopathy. TCR beta CDR3 region amplification was performed from RNA transcripts. The HTBI primer set served for first-round RT-PCR of the TCR CDR3. MiXCR, run by TCRdb on the multiplex PCR reads, gives a single entry per CDR3 protein. The sample contains about 500,000 distinct CDR3 sequences, 15% to 20% of which appear only once. What was sequenced was blood. All receptors derive from a woman aged 30 to 39 with Graves' ophthalmopathy.

This chain links TRBV7-6 with TRBJ2-3, with TRBD2 identical over 11 bases. The CDR3 runs 18 residues. V lost 5 bases and J lost 5; bases outside the gene matches: 15. Germline loops: CDR1 SGHVS, CDR2 FNYEAQ. CDR3 DNA sequence: TGTGCCAGCAGCAATCGACCCGGGACTAGCGGTTTGGGAGATACGCAGTATTTT. It encodes CASSNRPGTSGLGDTQYF.

This clonotype turned up a few times. The V and J genes are TRBV28 and TRBJ2-3; D may be TRBD1 (5 bases). The V and J ends lost 6 bases and 7 bases respectively, with 8 bases between them. The length of the CDR3 is 11 residues. CDR1 is MDHEN, CDR2 SYDVKM, per germline. The CDR3, as DNA: TGTGCCAGCAGCGACAGACATACGCAGTATTTT. The encoded protein is CASSDRHTQYF.

This clonotype has more than one count but fewer than ten. V usage is TRBV9 and J usage is TRBJ1-5; no clear D. Trimming removed 0 bases from V and 0 bases from J, with 4 bases in between. The CDR3 is 14 residues long. Germline V gene sequence: CDR1 SGDLS, CDR2 YYNGEE. Here the CDR3 DNA reads TGTGCCAGCAGCGTAGCTGCTAGCAATCAGCCCCAGCATTTT. Protein: CASSVAASNQPQHF.

The chain employs TRBV6-2 or TRBV6-3 and TRBJ1-5; possibly TRBD1 for D (5 bases). The CDR3 is made up of 16 amino acids. V was trimmed by 6 bases and J by 3 bases, leaving 18 bases between them. The germline CDR1 and CDR2 sequences are MNHEY and SVGEGT. CDR3 amino acids: CASSLGDGDNNQPQHF. CDR3 bases: TGTGCCAGCAGCCTTGGGGACGGAGACAACAATCAGCCCCAGCATTTT.

This clonotype occurred a few times. V and J are TRBV5-5 and TRBJ1-6; D is uncertain. The V end was cut by 3 bases, the J end by 8 bases, with 9 bases between. The CDR3 contains 13 residues. The germline CDR1 and CDR2 sequences are SGHKS and YYEKEE (reference sequence). CDR3 loop: CASSSASDSPLHF. The CDR3 nucleotides read TGTGCCAGCAGCTCCGCGTCTGATTCACCCCTCCACTTT.

In this sample, this clonotype turned up a few times. This clone may be a read error of a much larger clone one base away. V and J are TRBV2 and TRBJ2-5; 12 bases align to TRBD1. The CDR3 is 15 residues long. Germline CDR1 reads SNHLY; CDR2 reads FYNNEI. The CDR3 protein is CASSFGTGGEEAQYF. The CDR3 nucleotides are TGTGCCAGCAGTTTCGGGACAGGGGGCGAAGAGGCCCAGTACTTC.

This sequence joins TRBV6-1 and TRBJ2-3, with TRBD2 identical over 11 bases. V gave up 5 bases and J gave up 4 bases; unmatched junction bases: 8. Germline CDR1 is MNHNS and CDR2 is SASEGT. The CDR3 has 16 amino acids. The CDR3 here is CASSPTSGSFADTQYF. The CDR3 bases are TGTGCCAGCAGTCCCACTAGCGGGAGTTTCGCAGATACGCAGTATTTT.

This clonotype was counted between two and nine times. V and J are TRBV29-1 and TRBJ1-1; TRBD1 is a possible D gene (5 bases). There are 13 residues in the CDR3. Trimming left V 7 bases short and J 1 base short, with 13 bases between. Per germline, CDR1 SQVTM and CDR2 ANQGSEA. The CDR3 region is CSDKQAPNTEAFF. The DNA of the CDR3 is TGCAGCGACAAACAGGCCCCGAACACTGAAGCTTTCTTT.

This clonotype has at least ten counts. V is TRBV20-1 and J is TRBJ2-5, with 10 bases fitting TRBD2. The CDR3 runs 17 residues. CDR1 is DFQATT and CDR2 is SNEGSKA in the germline V gene (reference sequence). The ends lost 0 bases at V and 4 bases at J; junction bases unmatched: 11. For the CDR3, the DNA is TGCAGTGCTAGAGATCGAGGGAGCGGGAGGGCCCGAGAGACCCAGTACTTC. Its protein product is CSARDRGSGRARETQYF.

This clonotype was counted between two and nine times. The chain employs TRBV6-2 or TRBV6-3 and TRBJ2-1, with 8 bases identical to TRBD2. In germline, CDR1 is MNHEY, CDR2 SVGEGT. J was trimmed by 5 bases and V by 7 bases; bases with no gene match: 10. CDR3 length equals 15 residues. The CDR3 DNA reads TGTGCCAGCACTGTTCCAGCGGGAGAAGACAATGAGCAGTTCTTC. It encodes CASTVPAGEDNEQFF.

Ten or more counts support this clonotype. The chain carries TRBV28 and TRBJ1-2; no reliable D call. Deletions cut 8 bases from V and 0 bases from J, with 7 bases between. In germline, CDR1 is MDHEN, CDR2 SYDVKM. The CDR3 runs 12 residues. CDR3 amino acids: CASVGANYGYTF. In DNA, the CDR3 is TGTGCCAGCGTTGGGGCTAACTATGGCTACACCTTC.

This clonotype occurred many times. The gene calls are TRBV6-1 and TRBJ1-1; 7 bases align to TRBD1. CDR1 and CDR2 from the germline V gene are MNHNS and SASEGT. This CDR3 has 14 amino acids. V was pared by 6 bases and J by 4 bases, with 8 bases of the junction left unmatched. The CDR3 coding sequence is TGTGCCAGCAGCATCGGAGCAGGGGGCACTGAAGCTTTCTTT. Its translation is CASSIGAGGTEAFF.

This clonotype was counted only a few times. The J gene is TRBJ2-5, the V gene TRBV27; 10 bases match TRBD1. Germline-derived CDR1 and CDR2 are MNHEY and SMNVEV (reference sequence). CDR3 length: 15 residues. V shed 5 bases and J 7 bases; nucleotides not matched to a gene: 10. Here the CDR3 reads CASSPSTGGAGTQYF. CDR3 DNA: TGTGCCAGCAGTCCTTCGACAGGGGGCGCCGGGACCCAGTACTTC.